This T cell receptor beta chain is drawn from a study of cytomegalovirus exposure and HLA in healthy donors. For the study at large: Out of approximately 170 million T cells, an earlier analysis found 117 million unique TCR beta sequences in total. Points from the study as a whole: It emerged from a later analysis that several of the most significant clusters appeared to be linked to common viral pathogens. An Asian-associated ancestry cluster reportedly showed fewer N-insertions than the approximately 600-donor mean in a later analysis. Cytomegalovirus-associated TCR beta chains were listed, numbering over 150.

CDR1 is SEHNR and CDR2 is FQNEAQ in the germline V gene (reference sequence). The CDR3 is 12 amino acids. Trimming at V came to 6 bases and at J to 5 bases, leaving 2 bases not matched to a gene. Vbeta (60) and Jbeta (13) primers were used in the PCR. The repertoire was sequenced with immunoSEQ multiplex PCR; TCRdb's copy has only in-frame clones and lacks some. The sample consists of about 130,000 clones, roughly 72% of them appearing once. A remark on this clone: No antigen is known for it.

The chain uses TRBV7-9 and TRBJ2-3; 7 nucleotides match TRBD1. The sequence was obtained from a man aged 35 to 55 in good health and CMV-seropositive. The sequenced material came from PBMCs. The CDR3 reads CASRWTGDTQYF. In nucleotides, the CDR3 is TGTGCCAGCAGGTGGACAGGAGATACGCAGTATTTT.